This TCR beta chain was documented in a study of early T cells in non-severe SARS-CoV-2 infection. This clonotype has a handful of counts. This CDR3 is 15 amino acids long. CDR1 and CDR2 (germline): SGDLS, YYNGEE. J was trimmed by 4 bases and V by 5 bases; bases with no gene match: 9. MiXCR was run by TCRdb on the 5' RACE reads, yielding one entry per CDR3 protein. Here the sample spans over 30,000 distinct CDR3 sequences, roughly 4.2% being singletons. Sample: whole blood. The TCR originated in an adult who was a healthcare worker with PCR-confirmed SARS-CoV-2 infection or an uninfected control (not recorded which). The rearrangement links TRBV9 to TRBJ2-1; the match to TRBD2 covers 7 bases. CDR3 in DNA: TGTGCCAGCAGTTCCACCGGGACTACGTACAATGAGCAGTTCTTC. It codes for CASSSTGTTYNEQFF.